A selection of T cell receptor beta chains follows, all from one sample in a study of CD8 T cells in ankylosing spondylitis. One entry per CDR3 protein, called by TCRdb with MiXCR from the 5' RACE reads. This sample has approximately 30,000 distinct CDR3 sequences; 7.9% occur once, and the top ten carry around 30%. Sequenced: blood. These receptors came from a male donor with ankylosing spondylitis or in good health (not recorded which). The CDR3 runs from the conserved cysteine through the conserved F or W. D genes are given only for firm matches. Rows give clone size only sometimes, using once, few, many, or a class for an expanded clone.

j_gene: TRBJ2-5
abundance: NA
v_gene: TRBV7-2
d_gene: NA
CDR3aa: CASSPRRGGETQYF
CDR3nt: TGTGCCAGCAGCCCCCGCAGGGGGGGGGAGACCCAGTACTTC

j_gene: TRBJ2-1
abundance: few
v_gene: TRBV19
d_gene: TRBD2
CDR3aa: CASSPTSGRGNEQFF
CDR3nt: TGTGCCAGTAGCCCGACTAGCGGGAGAGGCAATGAGCAGTTCTTC

j_gene: TRBJ2-3
abundance: NA
v_gene: TRBV19
d_gene: TRBD2
CDR3aa: CASSTGLAGDTQYF
CDR3nt: TGTGCCAGTAGTACGGGACTAGCGGGGGATACGCAGTATTTT

j_gene: TRBJ2-1
abundance: few
v_gene: TRBV6-5
d_gene: TRBD2
CDR3aa: CASSGTSEYNEQFF
CDR3nt: TGTGCCAGCAGTGGGACTAGCGAGTACAATGAGCAGTTCTTC

j_gene: TRBJ1-1
abundance: few
v_gene: TRBV6-2/TRBV6-3
d_gene: TRBD1
CDR3aa: CASSPTGGTEAFF
CDR3nt: TGTGCCAGCAGTCCGACAGGGGGGACTGAAGCTTTCTTT

j_gene: TRBJ1-4
abundance: few
v_gene: TRBV12-3/TRBV12-4
d_gene: NA
CDR3aa: CASSLGEKLFF
CDR3nt: TGTGCCAGCAGTTTAGGGGAAAAACTGTTTTTT

j_gene: TRBJ2-3
abundance: few
v_gene: TRBV20-1
d_gene: NA
CDR3aa: CSAQGPYTDTQYF
CDR3nt: TGCAGTGCTCAGGGACCGTACACAGATACGCAGTATTTT

j_gene: TRBJ2-3
abundance: few
v_gene: TRBV29-1
d_gene: NA
CDR3aa: CSVEGVTDTQYF
CDR3nt: TGCAGCGTTGAGGGGGTAACAGATACGCAGTATTTT

j_gene: TRBJ2-1
abundance: NA
v_gene: TRBV27
d_gene: NA
CDR3aa: CASSLSFSGYNEQFF
CDR3nt: TGTGCCAGCAGTTTATCTTTCAGCGGATACAATGAGCAGTTCTTC

j_gene: TRBJ2-5
abundance: many
v_gene: TRBV7-9
d_gene: NA
CDR3aa: CASSLVSGMETQYF
CDR3nt: TGTGCCAGCAGCTTAGTTTCAGGGATGGAGACCCAGTACTTC

j_gene: TRBJ2-1
abundance: NA
v_gene: TRBV6-5
d_gene: NA
CDR3aa: CASQRYGSRNEQFF
CDR3nt: TGTGCCAGCCAAAGGTACGGGTCCCGCAATGAGCAGTTCTTC

j_gene: TRBJ2-1
abundance: many
v_gene: TRBV14
d_gene: TRBD2
CDR3aa: CASSQDWASGSYEQFF
CDR3nt: TGTGCCAGCAGCCAAGATTGGGCTAGCGGGAGTTATGAGCAGTTCTTC

j_gene: TRBJ2-1
abundance: many
v_gene: TRBV7-9
d_gene: NA
CDR3aa: CASSRGGSPYNEQFF
CDR3nt: TGTGCCAGCAGCCGAGGCGGTAGCCCCTACAATGAGCAGTTCTTC

j_gene: TRBJ2-2
abundance: few
v_gene: TRBV13
d_gene: TRBD1
CDR3aa: CASRSKRDRGITGELFF
CDR3nt: TGTGCCAGCAGATCGAAGAGGGACAGGGGAATCACCGGGGAGCTGTTTTTT

j_gene: TRBJ1-2
abundance: many
v_gene: TRBV29-1
d_gene: TRBD1
CDR3aa: CSVGSARGNYGYTF
CDR3nt: TGCAGCGTTGGTTCGGCCAGGGGGAACTATGGCTACACCTTC

j_gene: TRBJ2-2
abundance: NA
v_gene: TRBV9
d_gene: NA
CDR3aa: CASSVLPASNTGELFF
CDR3nt: TGTGCCAGCAGCGTATTGCCAGCCTCGAACACCGGGGAGCTGTTTTTT

j_gene: TRBJ1-3
abundance: NA
v_gene: TRBV4-3
d_gene: NA
CDR3aa: CASSQDQGFGSGNTIYF
CDR3nt: TGCGCCAGCAGCCAAGATCAAGGATTCGGGTCTGGAAACACCATATATTTT

j_gene: TRBJ1-5
abundance: few
v_gene: TRBV6-2/TRBV6-3
d_gene: NA
CDR3aa: CASSYWESNQPQHF
CDR3nt: TGTGCCAGCAGTTACTGGGAGAGCAATCAGCCCCAGCATTTT

j_gene: TRBJ2-1
abundance: few
v_gene: TRBV19
d_gene: NA
CDR3aa: CASEGGTRPGIYNEQFF
CDR3nt: TGTGCCAGTGAGGGGGGGACCAGGCCCGGTATCTACAATGAGCAGTTCTTC

j_gene: TRBJ2-4
abundance: few
v_gene: TRBV7-2
d_gene: NA
CDR3aa: CASSPAKNIQYF
CDR3nt: TGTGCCAGCAGCCCAGCCAAAAACATTCAGTACTTC

j_gene: TRBJ1-4
abundance: NA
v_gene: TRBV30
d_gene: NA
CDR3aa: CAWSDLVATNEKLFF
CDR3nt: TGTGCCTGGAGTGATTTGGTTGCAACTAATGAAAAACTGTTTTTT

j_gene: TRBJ2-3
abundance: NA
v_gene: TRBV29-1
d_gene: TRBD2
CDR3aa: CSEGTSENTQYF
CDR3nt: TGCAGCGAGGGGACTAGCGAAAATACGCAGTATTTT

j_gene: TRBJ2-3
abundance: many
v_gene: TRBV15
d_gene: NA
CDR3aa: CATSRVLTGDSTDTQYF
CDR3nt: TGTGCCACCAGCAGAGTATTGACGGGGGATAGTACAGATACGCAGTATTTT

j_gene: TRBJ2-3
abundance: NA
v_gene: TRBV19
d_gene: NA
CDR3aa: CASSSRIAKVDTQYF
CDR3nt: TGTGCCAGTAGTAGCAGAATTGCTAAGGTAGATACGCAGTATTTT

j_gene: TRBJ1-1
abundance: NA
v_gene: TRBV6-2/TRBV6-3
d_gene: NA
CDR3aa: CASSYSAGWTEAFF
CDR3nt: TGTGCCAGCAGTTACTCAGCGGGTTGGACTGAAGCTTTCTTT

j_gene: TRBJ2-5
abundance: NA
v_gene: TRBV28
d_gene: TRBD1
CDR3aa: CASSFQGAWETQYF
CDR3nt: TGTGCCAGCAGTTTCCAGGGGGCCTGGGAGACCCAGTACTTC

j_gene: TRBJ2-6
abundance: medium-sized
v_gene: TRBV12-3/TRBV12-4
d_gene: NA
CDR3aa: CASSLGNPAGANVLTF
CDR3nt: TGTGCCAGCAGTTTGGGTAATCCGGCTGGGGCCAACGTCCTGACTTTC